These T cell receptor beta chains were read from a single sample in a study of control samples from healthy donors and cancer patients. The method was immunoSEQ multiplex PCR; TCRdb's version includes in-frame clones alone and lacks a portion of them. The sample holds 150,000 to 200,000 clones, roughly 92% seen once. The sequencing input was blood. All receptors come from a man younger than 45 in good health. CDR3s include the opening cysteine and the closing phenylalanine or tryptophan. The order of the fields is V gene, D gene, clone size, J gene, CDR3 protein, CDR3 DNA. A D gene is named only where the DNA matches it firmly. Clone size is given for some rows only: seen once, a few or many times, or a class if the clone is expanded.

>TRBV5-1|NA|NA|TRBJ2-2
CASSLNSYSNTGELFF
TGCGCCAGCAGCCTCAACAGCTACTCGAACACCGGGGAGCTGTTTTTT
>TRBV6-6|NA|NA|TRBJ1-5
CASSSRAANQPQHF
TGTGCCAGCAGTTCCCGGGCAGCTAATCAGCCCCAGCATTTT
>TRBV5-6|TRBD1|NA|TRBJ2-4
CASSATRDSENIQYF
TGTGCCAGCAGCGCCACTCGGGACAGCGAAAACATTCAGTACTTC
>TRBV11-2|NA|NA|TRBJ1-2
CASSLGGGYTF
TGTGCCAGCAGCTTGGGAGGTGGCTACACCTTC
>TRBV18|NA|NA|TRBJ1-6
CASSPPGRGNSPLHF
TGTGCCAGCTCACCGCCGGGACGGGGTAATTCACCCCTCCACTTT
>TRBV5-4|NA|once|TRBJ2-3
CASSLGPGPGDTQYF
TGTGCCAGCAGCTTGGGCCCCGGGCCCGGAGATACGCAGTATTTT
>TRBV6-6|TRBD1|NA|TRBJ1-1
CASSPTGGTEAFF
TGTGCCAGCAGTCCCACAGGGGGTACTGAAGCTTTCTTT
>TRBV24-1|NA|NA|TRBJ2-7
CATSRTLFGEQYF
TGTGCCACTTCTAGGACCCTTTTCGGCGAGCAGTACTTC
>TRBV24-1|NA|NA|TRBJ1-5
CATSRSRNQPQHF
TGTGCCACCAGTCGCAGTCGAAATCAGCCCCAGCATTTT
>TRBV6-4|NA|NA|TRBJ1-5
CASSEQYNQPQHF
TGTGCCAGCAGTGAACAGTACAATCAGCCCCAGCATTTT
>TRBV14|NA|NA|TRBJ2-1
CASSQSSGRGYNEQFF
TGTGCCAGCAGCCAATCATCGGGGCGGGGTTACAATGAGCAGTTCTTC
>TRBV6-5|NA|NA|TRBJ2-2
CASTAGVGTGELFF
TGTGCCAGCACTGCAGGGGTGGGCACCGGGGAGCTGTTTTTT
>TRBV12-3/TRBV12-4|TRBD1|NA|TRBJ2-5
CASTKDREETQYF
TGTGCCAGCACCAAGGACAGGGAAGAGACCCAGTACTTC
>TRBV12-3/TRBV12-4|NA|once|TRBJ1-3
CASSRTGNTIYF
TGTGCCAGCAGCCGGACGGGAAACACCATATATTTT
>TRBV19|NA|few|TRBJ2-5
CASSRGLVRETQYF
TGTGCCAGTAGTAGAGGGCTAGTCAGAGAGACCCAGTACTTC
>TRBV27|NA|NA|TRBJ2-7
CASSSSPYEQYF
TGTGCCAGCAGTTCGTCCCCTTACGAGCAGTACTTC
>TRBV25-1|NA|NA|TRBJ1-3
CASSDADRGTSGNTIYF
TGTGCCAGCAGTGACGCCGACCGGGGAACCTCTGGAAACACCATATATTTT
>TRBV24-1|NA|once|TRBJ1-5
CATRNVACNQPQHF
TGTGCCACCAGGAATGTAGCCTGTAATCAGCCCCAGCATTTT
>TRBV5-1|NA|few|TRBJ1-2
CASSPTGGGYTF
TGCGCCAGCAGCCCGACAGGCGGTGGCTACACCTTC
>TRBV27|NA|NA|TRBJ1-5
CASSVKANQPQHF
TGTGCCAGCAGTGTCAAGGCCAATCAGCCCCAGCATTTT
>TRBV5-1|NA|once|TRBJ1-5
CASSLGGRENQPQHF
TGCGCCAGCAGCTTGGGCGGCAGGGAGAATCAGCCCCAGCATTTT
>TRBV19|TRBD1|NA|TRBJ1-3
CASRRQGAGNTIYF
TGTGCCAGTAGACGACAGGGGGCTGGAAACACCATATATTTT
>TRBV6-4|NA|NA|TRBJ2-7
CASLIFPSCEQYF
TGTGCCAGCCTCATCTTCCCCTCGTGCGAGCAGTACTTC
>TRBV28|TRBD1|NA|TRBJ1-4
CASKQGVREKLFF
TGTGCCAGCAAACAGGGGGTTCGGGAAAAACTGTTTTTT
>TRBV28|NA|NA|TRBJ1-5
CASSPVGGQPQHF
TGTGCCAGCAGTCCCGTCGGGGGCCAGCCCCAGCATTTT
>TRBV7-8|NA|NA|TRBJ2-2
CASSLMGWGELFF
TGTGCCAGCAGCTTAATGGGTTGGGGGGAGCTGTTTTTT
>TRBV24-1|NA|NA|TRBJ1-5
CASARGDQPQHF
TGTGCCTCCGCTCGGGGGGATCAGCCCCAGCATTTT
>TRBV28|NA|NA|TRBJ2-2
CASKGGSGNTGELFF
TGTGCCAGCAAAGGGGGTAGTGGAAACACCGGGGAGCTGTTTTTT
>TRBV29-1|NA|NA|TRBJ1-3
CSVKDGNTIYF
TGCAGCGTTAAGGACGGAAACACCATATATTTT
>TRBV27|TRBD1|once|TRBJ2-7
CASSLGGAGQGVYEQYF
TGTGCCAGCAGTTTAGGGGGCGCAGGACAGGGGGTTTACGAGCAGTACTTC
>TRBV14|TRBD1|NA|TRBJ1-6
CASSYIAGTGKFGNSPLHF
TGTGCCAGCAGCTATATTGCCGGGACAGGGAAATTTGGTAATTCACCCCTCCACTTT
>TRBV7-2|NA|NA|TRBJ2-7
CASSFSRVGEQYF
TGTGCCAGCAGCTTTAGCAGGGTAGGTGAGCAGTACTTC
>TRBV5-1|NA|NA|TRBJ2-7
CASSLYGAYEQYF
TGCGCCAGCAGCTTGTACGGAGCCTACGAGCAGTACTTC
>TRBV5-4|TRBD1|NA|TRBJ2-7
CASSKDRASSYEQYF
TGTGCCAGCAGTAAAGACAGGGCGAGCTCCTACGAGCAGTACTTC
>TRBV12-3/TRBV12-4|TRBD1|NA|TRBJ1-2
CASSVGQGYGYTF
TGTGCCAGCAGTGTGGGACAGGGCTATGGCTACACCTTC
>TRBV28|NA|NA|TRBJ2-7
CASTTGGYEQYF
TGTGCCAGCACCACCGGGGGCTACGAGCAGTACTTC
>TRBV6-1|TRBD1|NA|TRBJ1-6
CASTEQGALQNSPLHF
TGTGCCAGCACTGAACAGGGGGCGCTCCAGAATTCACCCCTCCACTTT
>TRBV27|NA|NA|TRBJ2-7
CASTTTAGTNVQYF
TGTGCCAGCACTACCACCGCCGGGACAAATGTGCAGTACTTC
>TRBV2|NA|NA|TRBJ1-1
CASRKEQTGSQAFF
TGTGCCAGCAGGAAAGAACAAACAGGGAGTCAAGCTTTCTTT
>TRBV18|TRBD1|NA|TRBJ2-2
CASSADRVAGELFF
TGTGCCAGCTCAGCCGACAGGGTTGCCGGGGAGCTGTTTTTT
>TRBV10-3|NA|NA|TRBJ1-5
CAISESNGLGQPQHF
TGTGCCATCAGTGAGTCGAACGGATTAGGTCAGCCCCAGCATTTT
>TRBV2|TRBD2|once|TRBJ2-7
CASTPSGAFSYEQYF
TGTGCCAGCACGCCTAGCGGAGCCTTCTCCTACGAGCAGTACTTC
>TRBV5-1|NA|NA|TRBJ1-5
CASSLGDRNQPQHF
TGCGCCAGCAGCTTAGGGGACCGTAATCAGCCCCAGCATTTT
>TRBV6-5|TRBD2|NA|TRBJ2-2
CASSYFGGGTGELFF
TGTGCCAGCAGTTACTTCGGCGGGGGCACCGGGGAGCTGTTTTTT
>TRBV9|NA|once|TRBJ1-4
CASSDQGSNEKLFF
TGTGCCAGCAGCGATCAGGGGTCGAATGAAAAACTGTTTTTT
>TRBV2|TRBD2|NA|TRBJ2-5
CASSPLAGGGETQYF
TGTGCCAGCAGTCCCCTAGCGGGGGGTGGAGAGACCCAGTACTTC
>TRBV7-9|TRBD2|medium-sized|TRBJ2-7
CASSHSQRDKAEQYF
TGTGCCAGCAGCCATTCCCAGCGGGATAAGGCGGAGCAGTACTTC
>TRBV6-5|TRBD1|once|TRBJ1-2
CASTGQGGGYTF
TGTGCCAGCACCGGACAGGGTGGTGGCTACACCTTC
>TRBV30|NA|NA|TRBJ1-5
CAWGDGNQPQHF
TGTGCCTGGGGGGACGGAAATCAGCCCCAGCATTTT
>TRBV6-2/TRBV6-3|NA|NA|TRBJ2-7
CASSYLIAAGRYEQYF
TGTGCCAGCAGTTACTTGATCGCGGCAGGTCGCTACGAGCAGTACTTC
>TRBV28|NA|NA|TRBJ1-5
CASSLRDPRRPQHF
TGTGCCAGCAGTCTCCGGGACCCACGACGGCCCCAGCATTTT
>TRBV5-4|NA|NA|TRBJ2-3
CASLGGASTDTQYF
TGTGCCAGCCTGGGGGGAGCCTCCACAGATACGCAGTATTTT
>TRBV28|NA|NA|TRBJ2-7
CASSLYAGRYEQYF
TGTGCCAGCAGTTTATATGCAGGGAGATACGAGCAGTACTTC